This T cell receptor (beta chain) stems from a study of PD-1 blockade in classical Hodgkin lymphoma. Findings and limits, study-wide: The baseline diversity of complete responders showed similarity to that of newly diagnosed patients. While CD8+ TCR diversity did not rise significantly by C4D1, CD4+ TCR diversity did. Before treatment, TCR diversity in newly diagnosed patients was reportedly lower than in healthy donors. Some patients started nivolumab under 1 year after ASCT, and they were excluded.

Libraries were prepared by immunoSEQ multiplex PCR; TCRdb keeps only in-frame clonotypes and omits some of them. The repertoire holds 40,000 to 55,000 clones, with approximately 80% as singletons. The CDR3 spans 14 residues. The germline V and J ends were trimmed by 5 bases and 0 bases, with 7 bases remaining between them. CDR1 is MGHRA, CDR2 YSYEKL, per germline. Worth noting for this clone: The antigen remains unidentified.

This sample's time point: cycle 4 day 1 (C4D1), after 6 weeks of nivolumab. Relapse after autologous stem cell transplantation occurred in every patient, and brentuximab vedotin exposure varied. The V gene is TRBV4-1, the J gene TRBJ1-4; D is unresolved. The sequences come from peripheral blood mononuclear cells (PBMCs), collected before the fourth cycle of nivolumab. This sequence originates from a human donor with classical Hodgkin lymphoma. CDR3 in DNA: TGCGCCAGCAGCTCGGTTGCAACTAATGAAAAACTGTTTTTT. This translates into CASSSVATNEKLFF.